The T cell receptor beta chain under discussion was sequenced for a study of CD8 T cells in ankylosing spondylitis. A single record per CDR3 protein comes from TCRdb applying MiXCR to the 5' RACE reads. The sample lists fewer than 350,000 distinct CDR3 sequences; more than 9% were seen once. The V segment lost 1 base and the J segment 2 bases; nucleotides outside the gene matches: 8. This CDR3 has 18 amino acids. Germline CDR1 and CDR2: SGHRS and YFSETQ. The sample holds many counts of this clonotype. This TCR was sampled from a female donor with ankylosing spondylitis or in good health (not recorded which). V gene TRBV5-1 combines with J gene TRBJ2-2; TRBD1 matches 10 bases. The sequenced material came from blood, either unsorted or a sorted T cell fraction (not recorded which). CDR3 sequence (DNA): TGCGCCAGCAGCTTGATGGCCCGGACAGGGGGTAACACCGGGGAGCTGTTTTTT. Translated: CASSLMARTGGNTGELFF.